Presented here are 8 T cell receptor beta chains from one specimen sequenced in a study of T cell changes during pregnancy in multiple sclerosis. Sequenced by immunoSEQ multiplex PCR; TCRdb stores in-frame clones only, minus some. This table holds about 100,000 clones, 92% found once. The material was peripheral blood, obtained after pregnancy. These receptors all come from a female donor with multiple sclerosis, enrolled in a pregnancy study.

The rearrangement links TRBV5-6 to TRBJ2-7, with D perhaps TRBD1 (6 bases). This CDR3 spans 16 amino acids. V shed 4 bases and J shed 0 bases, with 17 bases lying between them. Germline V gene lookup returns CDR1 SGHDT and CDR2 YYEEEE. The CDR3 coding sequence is TGTGCCAGCAGCATAGTACGGGACATCTTCTCCTACGAGCAGTACTTC. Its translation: CASSIVRDIFSYEQYF.

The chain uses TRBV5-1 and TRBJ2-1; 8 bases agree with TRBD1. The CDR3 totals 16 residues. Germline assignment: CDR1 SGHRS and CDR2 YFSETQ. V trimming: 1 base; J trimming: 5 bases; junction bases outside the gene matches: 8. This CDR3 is CASSLSVGTGDNEQFF. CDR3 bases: TGCGCCAGCAGCTTGAGTGTAGGGACAGGAGACAATGAGCAGTTCTTC.

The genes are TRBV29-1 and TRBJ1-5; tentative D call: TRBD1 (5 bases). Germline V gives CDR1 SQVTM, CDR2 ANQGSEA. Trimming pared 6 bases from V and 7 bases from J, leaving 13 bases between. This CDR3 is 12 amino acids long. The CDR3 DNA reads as TGCAGCGTGGGGGGGGGAAGGCAGCCCCAGCATTTT. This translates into CSVGGGRQPQHF.

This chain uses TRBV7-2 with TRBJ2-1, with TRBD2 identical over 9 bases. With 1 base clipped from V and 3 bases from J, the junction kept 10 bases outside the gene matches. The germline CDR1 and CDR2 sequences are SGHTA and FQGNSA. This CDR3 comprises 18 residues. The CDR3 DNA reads TGTGCCAGCAGCTTAGAAGGGAGGATAGCGGGGGTCTACAATGAGCAGTTCTTC. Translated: CASSLEGRIAGVYNEQFF.

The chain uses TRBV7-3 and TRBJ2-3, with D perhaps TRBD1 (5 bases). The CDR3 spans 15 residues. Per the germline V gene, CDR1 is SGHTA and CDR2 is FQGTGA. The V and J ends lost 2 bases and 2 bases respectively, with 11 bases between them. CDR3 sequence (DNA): TGTGCCAGCAGCTTAGGTGGCAGGGCCACAGATACGCAGTATTTT. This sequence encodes CASSLGGRATDTQYF.

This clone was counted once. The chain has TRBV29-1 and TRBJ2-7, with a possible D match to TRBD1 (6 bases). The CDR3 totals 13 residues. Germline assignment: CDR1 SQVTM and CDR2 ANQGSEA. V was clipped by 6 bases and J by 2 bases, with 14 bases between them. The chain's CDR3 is CSVLTGLTYEQYF. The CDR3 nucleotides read TGCAGCGTGCTGACAGGCCTAACCTACGAGCAGTACTTC.

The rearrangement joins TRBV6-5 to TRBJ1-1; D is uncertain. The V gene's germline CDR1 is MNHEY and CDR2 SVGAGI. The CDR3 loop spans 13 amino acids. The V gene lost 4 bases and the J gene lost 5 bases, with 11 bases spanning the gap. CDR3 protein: CASSSKRWTEAFF. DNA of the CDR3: TGTGCCAGCAGTTCCAAGCGGTGGACTGAAGCTTTCTTT.

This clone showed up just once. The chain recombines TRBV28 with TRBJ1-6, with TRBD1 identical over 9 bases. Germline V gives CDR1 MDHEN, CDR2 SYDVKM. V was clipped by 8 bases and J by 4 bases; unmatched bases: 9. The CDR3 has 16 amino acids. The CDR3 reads CASGSTGTGYNSPLHF. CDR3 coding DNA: TGTGCCAGCGGTTCTACCGGGACAGGGTATAATTCACCCCTCCACTTT. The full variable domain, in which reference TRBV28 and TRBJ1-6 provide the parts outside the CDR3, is DVKVTQSSRYLVKRTGEKVFLECVQDMDHENMFWYRQDPGLGLRLIYFSYDVKMKEKGDIPEGYSVSREKKERFSLILESASTNQTSMYLCASGSTGTGYNSPLHFGNGTRLTVT.